These 24 T cell receptor beta chains share one sample of origin, sequenced in a study of response to subunit inactivated influenza vaccine. A single record per CDR3 protein comes from TCRdb applying MiXCR to the RT-PCR reads. The sample carries 610,000 or so distinct CDR3 sequences, 14% recorded once. The input for sequencing was PBMCs from blood, taken 12 days after vaccination. Receptors were obtained from a man over 45 who received an inactivated influenza vaccine.

This clonotype has a handful of counts. The chain joins TRBV6-5 to TRBJ2-3; 11 nucleotides agree with TRBD2. This CDR3 is built from 15 residues. Germline-derived CDR1 and CDR2 are MNHEY and SVGAGI. Trimming removed 4 bases from V and 4 bases from J; junction bases left unmatched: 4. Here the CDR3 reads CASSSTSGTPDTQYF. DNA of the CDR3: TGTGCCAGCAGTTCGACTAGCGGGACCCCAGATACGCAGTATTTT.

This rearrangement joins TRBV10-2 to TRBJ2-2; D might be TRBD1 (6 bases). The germline V gene has CDR1 WSHSY and CDR2 SAAADI. The germline V and J ends were trimmed by 7 bases and 7 bases, with 16 bases remaining between them. The CDR3 has 14 amino acids. CDR3 in amino acids: CASTRSGANGELFF. DNA of the CDR3: TGCGCCAGCACTAGGTCAGGGGCGAACGGGGAGCTGTTTTTT.

Remarks on this clonotype: This may arise from a read error, as a much more abundant clone is one base away. The conserved closing phenylalanine or tryptophan is absent in this CDR3, likely reflecting a read error. The chain combines TRBV27 with TRBJ2-7, with no clear D. Per germline, CDR1 MNHEY and CDR2 SMNVEV (reference sequence). Trimming pared 0 bases from V and 3 bases from J, leaving 12 bases between. This CDR3 spans 15 amino acids. CDR3 protein: CASSLSAALFYEQYL. In DNA, the CDR3 is TGTGCCAGCAGTTTATCGGCGGCCCTCTTCTACGAGCAGTACCTC.

This clonotype was detected a few times. The V gene is TRBV7-2, the J gene TRBJ2-1; D may be TRBD1 (9 bases). The CDR3 runs 16 residues. Looked up from germline, CDR1 is SGHTA and CDR2 is FQGNSA. Trimming left V 7 bases short and J 9 bases short, with 25 bases between. DNA for the CDR3: TGTGCCAGCACCCCCCGGGGGGGGACAGGGACAGGTGAGCAGTTCTTC. This gives the protein CASTPRGGTGTGEQFF.

This clonotype was detected a few times. V gene TRBV3-1 combines with J gene TRBJ1-1; D remains ambiguous. Per the germline V gene, CDR1 is LGHDT and CDR2 is YNNKEL (reference sequence). The CDR3 extends over 14 amino acids. V shed 2 bases and J shed 6 bases, with 13 bases lying between them. CDR3 in DNA: TGTGCCAGCAGCCAAACGATGAAGGGCTCTGAAGCTTTCTTT. Translating it yields CASSQTMKGSEAFF.

This clonotype was found a few times. The rearrangement joins TRBV5-1 to TRBJ1-6; 8 bases match TRBD1. J lost 9 bases, V lost 4 bases, and 6 bases had no gene match. Germline CDR1 is SGHRS and CDR2 is YFSETQ. The CDR3 runs 14 residues. The CDR3 sequence: CASSHGQGGSPLHF. The CDR3 DNA sequence: TGCGCCAGCAGCCATGGACAGGGAGGTTCACCCCTCCACTTT.

In its sample, this clonotype was seen a few times. The chain uses TRBV13 and TRBJ2-3; the D is unclear. This CDR3 is built from 15 residues. In germline, CDR1 is PRHDT, CDR2 FYEKMQ (reference sequence). V was clipped by 5 bases and J by 2 bases, with 14 bases between them. Here the CDR3 reads CASSRWATSTDTQYF. The CDR3 nucleotides read TGTGCCAGCAGCCGGTGGGCAACCTCCACAGATACGCAGTATTTT.

To note about this clonotype: The junction departs from the called germline gene at one end, perhaps through a read error. The chain links TRBV12-3 or TRBV12-4 to TRBJ1-5; D remains unclear. This CDR3 region has 14 residues. CDR3 DNA: TGCGCCAGCAGCCCCACCAATAGCAATCAGCCCCAGCATTTT. The encoded protein is CASSPTNSNQPQHF.

This chain joins TRBV29-1 and TRBJ1-3; D may be TRBD1 (5 bases). Germline CDR1 reads SQVTM; CDR2 reads ANQGSEA. V was shortened by 4 bases and J by 4 bases, with 11 bases between the two germline ends. The length of the CDR3 is 13 residues. The CDR3: CSVAGGVGNTIYF. The DNA for the CDR3 is TGCAGCGTTGCTGGAGGGGTCGGAAACACCATATATTTT.

The chain links TRBV7-9 to TRBJ2-1, with 8 bases matching TRBD2. With V trimmed by 0 bases and J by 10 bases, 8 bases remained unmatched. The CDR3 extends over 15 amino acids. The germline V gene encodes CDR1 SEHNR and CDR2 FQNEAQ (reference sequence). The DNA for the CDR3 is TGTGCCAGCAGCTTAGCGTACCGGGAGGGACGAGAGCAGTTCTTC. It encodes CASSLAYREGREQFF.

The genes are TRBV29-1 and TRBJ1-1; D is undetermined. The CDR3 is 13 residues long. Trimming left V 8 bases short and J 4 bases short, with 17 bases between. Germline V gene lookup returns CDR1 SQVTM and CDR2 ANQGSEA. CDR3 residues: CSPQPLWSTEAFF. The CDR3 bases are TGCAGCCCCCAGCCGCTTTGGAGCACTGAAGCTTTCTTT. The variable domain in full, with the rest retrieved from reference TRBV29-1 and TRBJ1-1, is SAVISQKPSRDICQRGTSLTIQCQVDSQVTMMFWYRQQPGQSLTLIATANQGSEATYESGFVIDKFPISRPNLTFSTLTVSNMSPEDSSIYLCSPQPLWSTEAFFGQGTRLTVV.

This clonotype has a handful of counts. This sequence joins TRBV12-3 or TRBV12-4 and TRBJ1-1; D is perhaps TRBD1 (5 bases). Deletions cut 6 bases from V and 4 bases from J, with 21 bases between. This CDR3 comprises 16 residues. The CDR3 sequence is CASRPPVGGRTTEAFF. For the CDR3, the DNA is TGTGCCAGCAGACCGCCCGTTGGGGGTAGAACCACTGAAGCTTTCTTT.

V and J are TRBV5-1 and TRBJ1-2; TRBD1 is a possible D gene (5 bases). This CDR3 region has 14 residues. V was trimmed by 0 bases and J by 8 bases, leaving 14 bases between them. Germline V gene lookup returns CDR1 SGHRS and CDR2 YFSETQ. This CDR3 reads CASSLAVREVGYTF. In DNA, the CDR3 is TGCGCCAGCAGCTTGGCCGTCAGGGAGGTGGGCTACACCTTC.

The CDR3 protein is CASSIDRRIVYEQYF. CDR3 nucleotides: TGTGCCAGCAGCATTGACAGGCGTATCGTGTACGAGCAGTACTTC. This chain links TRBV7-2 with TRBJ2-7; the D gene is possibly TRBD1 (6 bases). Germline CDR1 reads SGHTA; CDR2 reads FQGNSA. V dropped 5 bases and J dropped 4 bases, with 18 bases sitting between them. The CDR3 is 15 amino acids.

The genes are TRBV15 and TRBJ2-5, with 10 bases lining up with TRBD2. This CDR3 has 17 amino acids. Germline values: CDR1 LNHNV, CDR2 YYDKDF (reference sequence). The trim removed 0 bases at V and 4 bases at J, leaving 8 bases unmatched. CDR3 in DNA: TGTGCCACCAGCAGAGATCAATTACTAGCGGGAAGAGAGACCCAGTACTTC. It encodes CATSRDQLLAGRETQYF.

This clonotype has more than one count but fewer than ten. The rearrangement joins TRBV29-1 to TRBJ2-4; D gene unclear. The germline gives CDR1 SQVTM, CDR2 ANQGSEA. The CDR3 runs to 13 residues. The germline V and J ends were trimmed by 4 bases and 8 bases, with 15 bases remaining between them. The CDR3: CSVGGRLSDIQYF. The CDR3 nucleotides read TGCAGCGTTGGTGGTAGGCTGAGCGACATTCAGTACTTC.

The chain combines TRBV21-1 with TRBJ1-5. TRBV21-1 is assigned pseudogene status. The CDR3 is made up of 13 amino acids. CDR3 residues: CARRGNNNQPQHF. The DNA for the CDR3 is TGTGCCCGGCGGGGAAATAACAATCAGCCCCAGCATTTT.

This chain uses TRBV7-3 with TRBJ2-5; 10 bases align to TRBD2. CDR1 and CDR2 from the germline V gene are SGHTA and FQGTGA. The length of the CDR3 is 14 residues. V trimming: 5 bases; J trimming: 6 bases; junction bases outside the gene matches: 6. In nucleotides, the CDR3 is TGTGCCAGCAGCGCTAGCGGGAGTTCGAAGACCCAGTACTTC. This encodes CASSASGSSKTQYF. The full variable domain, completed using reference TRBV7-3 and TRBJ2-5, is GAGVSQTPSNKVTEKGKYVELRCDPISGHTALYWYRQSLGQGPEFLIYFQGTGAADDSGLPNDRFFAVRPEGSVSTLKIQRTERGDSAVYLCASSASGSSKTQYFGPGTRLLVL.

The sample holds a few counts of this clonotype. V usage is TRBV3-1 and J usage is TRBJ1-6, with D possibly being TRBD1 (5 bases). The CDR3 is made up of 15 amino acids. Per the germline V gene, CDR1 is LGHDT and CDR2 is YNNKEL (reference sequence). Trimming cost V 2 bases and J 7 bases, with 12 bases left between them. As DNA, the CDR3 is TGTGCCAGCAGCCAACGGGCAGGGAGGAATTCACCCCTCCACTTT. Protein sequence: CASSQRAGRNSPLHF.

This clonotype has more than one count but fewer than ten. This chain joins TRBV25-1 and TRBJ2-7, with D maybe TRBD2 (7 bases). CDR1 and CDR2 from the germline V gene are MGHDK and SYGVNS. V lost 3 bases to trimming and J lost 1 base, with 13 bases between them. The CDR3 has 15 amino acids. The CDR3 DNA sequence: TGTGCCAGCAGTGACGGGGGGACACTATCCTACGAGCAGTACTTC. It specifies CASSDGGTLSYEQYF.

This clonotype was picked up a small number of times. The rearrangement uses TRBV20-1 and TRBJ2-2; D may be TRBD2 (7 bases). Germline CDR1 reads DFQATT; CDR2 reads SNEGSKA (reference sequence). Trimming cost V 6 bases and J 6 bases, with 17 bases left between them. CDR3 size: 14 residues. The DNA for the CDR3 is TGCAGTGCAACCACAGGGAGGGGGGCCGGGGAGCTGTTTTTT. Protein: CSATTGRGAGELFF.

The chain is built from TRBV12-3 or TRBV12-4 and TRBJ2-3, with TRBD1 as a possible D gene (6 bases). The CDR3 spans 16 residues. With 6 bases removed from V and 4 bases from J, the gap between germline ends came to 20 bases. CDR3 DNA: TGTGCCAGCAGACCAACCCGAAGGGGGAGTCCAGATACGCAGTATTTT. It codes for CASRPTRRGSPDTQYF.

V is TRBV21-1 and J is TRBJ2-7; TRBD2, the table's D call, lacks a check against the DNA. TRBV21-1 is tagged as a pseudogene. This CDR3 has 15 amino acids. CDR3 bases: TGTGCCAGCAGTTTCGGACTAGCACATCTTCGCGAGCAGTACTTC. It is translated as CASSFGLAHLREQYF.

The chain links TRBV5-1 to TRBJ2-1; 7 bases map to TRBD1. V shed 6 bases, J shed 0 bases, and the junction held 9 bases outside the gene matches. The CDR3 extends over 16 amino acids. Germline values: CDR1 SGHRS, CDR2 YFSETQ. CDR3 region: CASNTRQGSSYNEQFF. The CDR3 bases are TGCGCCAGCAACACAAGACAGGGTAGCTCCTACAATGAGCAGTTCTTC.